This TCR beta chain appears in the sequencing data of a study of human T cells and chemical hapten exposure (dated by TCRdb to about 2021). About the investigation overall: For sensitization, 2% DPC in acetone was applied to a 2 cm by 2 cm area of upper inner arm skin. Patients additionally received weekly therapeutic DPC doses to the scalp throughout the roughly 24-week study period. The mostly female patient cohort included alopecia areata with under or over 50% scalp involvement, alopecia totalis and alopecia universalis. This study followed changes in the peripheral blood TCR repertoire in vivo during primary and secondary sensitization of alopecia patients to the hapten diphenylcyclopropenone (DPC). Blood samples were taken from patients before sensitization (week 0) and at 2, 6 and about 24 weeks after DPC sensitization. Approximately 28 alopecia patients gave blood for TCR sequencing at one to four time points (pre-sensitization, 2, 6 and 24 weeks). Patch tests used Finn chambers with 0.01% DPC on the upper back, scored after 6 days by International Contact Dermatitis Research Group standards. Libraries were pooled for sequencing, and per-sample TCR yields varied mainly because of small differences in library volumes within the pool.

This specimen's time point label, per the study, means: patch test 3, about 24 weeks after DPC sensitization. What this sample's treatment or condition label stands for: therapeutic diphenylcyclopropenone sensitization with weekly scalp DPC. Blood at each patch-test visit was drawn before the patch test was applied. Patients were eligible if aged 18 to 70, diagnosed with alopecia and judged suitable for DPC therapy, and pregnant patients were excluded. Total RNA was isolated from unfractionated whole blood collected in Tempus Blood RNA tubes. From its cysteine to its phenylalanine, the CDR3 spans 16 amino acids. Only the CDR3 portion is preserved as DNA: 48 bases, with reading frame beginning at the first base. CDR1 and CDR2, looked up from the germline V gene, are SGHTA and FQGNSA. V loses 5 bases, J loses 8 bases, and the germline ends lie 19 bases apart. Summary of the overall study and its limitations: Expanded TCRs formed significantly more large CDR3 similarity clusters than pre-sensitization or healthy control sets, consistent with antigen-driven responses. Because all patients had alopecia, a presumed autoimmune disease, the immune response of the patients might differ from that of healthy individuals. The number of TCRs above 1 in 1000 frequency did not change with DPC sensitization; there was no evidence of global repertoire structure alterations. Repeated subsampling changed both the strength of the expansion versus patch-test correlation and the threshold at which that correlation became significant. Patch test score was positively correlated with the number of PT1 expanded TCRs, with significance at thresholds 8, 16 and 32 but not at 4.

Libraries were built with RACE. Sequencing took place on a NextSeq 500. During library preparation, unique molecular identifiers were attached to individual cDNA molecules so that TCRs could be counted in a quantitative, reproducible way. Each blood RNA sample was used to sequence both TCR alpha and TCR beta chains. For the original study's pipeline: A median of roughly 100,000 TCRs per sample was observed, with a range of 23,224 to 690,600. V, J and CDR3 annotation of the TCR reads was carried out using the Decombinator software suite. Every sample was subsampled to the same number of TCRs (28,000) for the PS versus PT1 abundance plots. TCRs were defined as expanded if absent before sensitization and observed at least eight times at the 2-week time point. TCRdb handled the public reads itself, with Q25 trimming in fastp and clone calling in MiXCR, and kept productive beta chains. One record per CDR3 amino acid sequence lists the most common genes and DNA. These V and J calls rely on TCRdb rather than the paper's analysis. This sample holds 150,000 to 200,000 distinct CDR3 sequences; 24% were observed only once. About 2.3% of the sample goes to the ten largest clones.

With regard to this clonotype: No antigen is known for it. Base qualities are missing; no much larger clone stands one base away.

Rearrangement joined TRBV7-2 to TRBJ1-6; the D gene is perhaps TRBD1, on 6 matching bases. The clonotype was recovered from a middle-aged woman with alopecia areata. Some clones in this sample may be carry-over from other donors' samples. The sample in question was whole blood, obtained in connection with sensitization to the hapten diphenylcyclopropenone (DPC). The nucleotide sequence reads TGTGCCAGCAGCCTTGGAGGGGGGCGTGGGTATTCACCCCTCCACTTT. Translated, it gives CASSLGGGRGYSPLHF.